A selection of T cell receptor beta chains follows, all from one sample in a study of cytotoxic CD8 clonotypes in ibrutinib-treated CLL. Measured with immunoSEQ multiplex PCR; TCRdb has only the in-frame clones, and not every one. This table has hundreds of thousands of clones, around four fifths appearing once. The specimen comprised PBMCs, sampled before ibrutinib treatment. The origin of the receptors is a human donor with chronic lymphocytic leukemia. Both conserved end residues are part of each CDR3. The order of the fields is V gene, clone size, D gene, CDR3 length, J gene, CDR3 DNA, CDR3 protein. A D gene is named only where the DNA matches it firmly. Where a row states a size, it is once, few, many or the class of an expanded clone; other rows omit it.

TRBV28	few	TRBD1	14	TRBJ1-1	TGTGCCAGCAGTCCCCCGGACAGGGACACTGAAGCTTTCTTT	CASSPPDRDTEAFF
TRBV7-9	-	-	14	TRBJ2-7	TGTGCCAGCAGCTTAAGGCAGGGGAGCTACGAGCAGTACTTC	CASSLRQGSYEQYF
TRBV5-6	-	TRBD2	15	TRBJ2-7	TGTGCCAGCAGCCCCCGGACTAGCGGGTACTACGAGCAGTACTTC	CASSPRTSGYYEQYF
TRBV9	-	TRBD2	15	TRBJ2-1	TGTGCCAGCAGCGTAGGAGCTAGCGGGAGCTATGAGCAGTTCTTC	CASSVGASGSYEQFF
TRBV7-9	-	-	14	TRBJ1-2	TGTGCCAGCAGCCCCGGGGGGACGGCCTATGGCTACACCTTC	CASSPGGTAYGYTF
TRBV5-1	-	-	15	TRBJ1-1	TGCGCCAGCAGCTTGCAGGGCAGGGCCACGGGAGGGGCTTTCTTT	CASSLQGRATGGAFF
TRBV4-2	-	TRBD2	18	TRBJ2-5	TGTGCCAGCAGCCACCCACTTCTAGCGGGAGCCGCCCAAGAGACCCAGTACTTC	CASSHPLLAGAAQETQYF
TRBV5-1	-	-	12	TRBJ1-1	TGCGCCAGCAGCGACCCTAACACTGAAGCTTTCTTT	CASSDPNTEAFF
TRBV5-1	-	-	14	TRBJ2-5	TGCGCCAGCAGCCCCGGGACCCAGGGAGAGACCCAGTACTTC	CASSPGTQGETQYF
TRBV11-1	-	TRBD2	16	TRBJ2-7	TGTGCCAGCAGCTTACTCGGGACTAGCGGAGGATACGAGCAGTACTTC	CASSLLGTSGGYEQYF
TRBV25-1	-	-	14	TRBJ2-2	TGTGCCAGCAGTGAATTCCGACGGGCCGGGGAGCTGTTTTTT	CASSEFRRAGELFF
TRBV14	-	-	16	TRBJ1-2	TGTGCCAGCAGCCAAGTCCGTTCCGGGGCCTACTATGGCTACACCTTC	CASSQVRSGAYYGYTF
TRBV9	-	-	14	TRBJ2-7	TGTGCCAGCAGCCCCCCGGGACTCTTCCACGAGCAGTACTTC	CASSPPGLFHEQYF
TRBV30	-	-	13	TRBJ2-1	TGTGCCCGGCTCATGCACAGGGTCCATGAGCAGTTCTTC	CARLMHRVHEQFF
TRBV28	-	-	11	TRBJ2-1	TGTGCCAGCAGCTTCTACAATGAGCAGTTCTTC	CASSFYNEQFF
TRBV2	-	-	14	TRBJ1-1	TGTGCCAGCAGTGAATGGGGGTTGAACACTGAAGCTTTCTTT	CASSEWGLNTEAFF
TRBV28	few	-	14	TRBJ1-4	TGTGCCAGCAGCGTCAGGATCCGAGGGGAAAAACTGTTTTTT	CASSVRIRGEKLFF
TRBV5-1	once	TRBD1	16	TRBJ1-2	TGCGCCAGCAGCCCCCTCAATAGACAGGGTCCCTTGGGCTACACCTTC	CASSPLNRQGPLGYTF
TRBV5-1	-	TRBD1	15	TRBJ1-4	TGCGCCAGCAGTATTAGGGGACAGGATAATGAAAAACTGTTTTTT	CASSIRGQDNEKLFF
TRBV6-5	-	-	11	TRBJ2-1	TGTGCCAGCAGTTCGGTTGCTGAGCAGTTCTTC	CASSSVAEQFF
TRBV5-1	-	-	15	TRBJ1-2	TGCGCCAGCAGCTTGGATTCCTTTGGGTTGGGTGGCTACACCTTC	CASSLDSFGLGGYTF
TRBV7-9	-	TRBD1	15	TRBJ2-7	TGTGCCAGCAGCTTGCCGGGACAGGGTTCCTACGAGCAGTACTTC	CASSLPGQGSYEQYF
TRBV13	-	-	14	TRBJ1-1	TGTGCCAGCAGCTCCAGGACACCGAACACTGAAGCTTTCTTT	CASSSRTPNTEAFF
TRBV7-2	-	TRBD2	14	TRBJ2-1	TGTGCCAGCAGCTTATCCCTAGCGGCCAATGAGCAGTTCTTC	CASSLSLAANEQFF
TRBV7-6	-	TRBD2	18	TRBJ2-7	TGTGCCAGCAGCAAACAGGTCTGGAGCGGGGGAGAGACTTACGAGCAGTACTTC	CASSKQVWSGGETYEQYF
TRBV5-6	-	-	15	TRBJ2-5	TGTGCCAGCAGCCAGAGATACCTGGGGGAAGAGACCCAGTACTTC	CASSQRYLGEETQYF
TRBV28	few	-	16	TRBJ2-3	TGTGCCAGCAGTGTACAGAGGGGAACTAGCACAGATACGCAGTATTTT	CASSVQRGTSTDTQYF
TRBV27	once	TRBD1	15	TRBJ2-1	TGTGCCAGCAGTTTTGACAGGGATTCCTACAATGAGCAGTTCTTC	CASSFDRDSYNEQFF
TRBV27	once	TRBD2	14	TRBJ2-1	TGTGCCACCCGTAGCGGGAGCCACTACAATGAGCAGTTCTTC	CATRSGSHYNEQFF
TRBV4-1	-	TRBD2	16	TRBJ2-7	TGCGCCAGCAGCCAAGATACTAGCGGCTCCATCTACGAGCAGTACTTC	CASSQDTSGSIYEQYF
TRBV10-3	-	TRBD1	15	TRBJ1-5	TGTGCCATCAGTGCTAACAGGGGAGGGGATCAGCCCCAGCATTTT	CAISANRGGDQPQHF